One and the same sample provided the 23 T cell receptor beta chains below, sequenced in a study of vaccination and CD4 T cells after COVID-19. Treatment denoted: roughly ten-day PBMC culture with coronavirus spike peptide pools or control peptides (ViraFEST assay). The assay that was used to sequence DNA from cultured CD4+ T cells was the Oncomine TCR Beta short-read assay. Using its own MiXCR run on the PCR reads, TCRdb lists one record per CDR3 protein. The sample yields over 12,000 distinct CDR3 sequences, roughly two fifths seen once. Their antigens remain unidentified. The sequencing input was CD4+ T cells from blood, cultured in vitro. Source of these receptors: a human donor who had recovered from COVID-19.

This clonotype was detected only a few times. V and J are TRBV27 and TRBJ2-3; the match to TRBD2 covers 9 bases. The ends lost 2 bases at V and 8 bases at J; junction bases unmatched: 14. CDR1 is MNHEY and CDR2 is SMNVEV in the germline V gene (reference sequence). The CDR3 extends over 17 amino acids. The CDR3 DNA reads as TGTGCCAGCAGTTTAGGGGTGGGGCGGGGGGGCCTTGGTACGCAGTATTTT. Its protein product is CASSLGVGRGGLGTQYF.

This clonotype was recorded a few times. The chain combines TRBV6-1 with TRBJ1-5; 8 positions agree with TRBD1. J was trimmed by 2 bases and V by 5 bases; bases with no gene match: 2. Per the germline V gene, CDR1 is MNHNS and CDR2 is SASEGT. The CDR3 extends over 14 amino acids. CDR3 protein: CASSPDRGNQPQHF. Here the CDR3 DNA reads TGTGCCAGCAGTCCGGACAGGGGCAATCAGCCCCAGCATTTT.

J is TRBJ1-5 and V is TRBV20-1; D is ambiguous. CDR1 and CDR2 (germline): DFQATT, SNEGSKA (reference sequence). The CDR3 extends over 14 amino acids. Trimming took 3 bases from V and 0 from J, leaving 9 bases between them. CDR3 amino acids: CSASSPYSNQPQHF. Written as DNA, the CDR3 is TGCAGTGCTAGCAGCCCGTATAGCAATCAGCCCCAGCATTTT.

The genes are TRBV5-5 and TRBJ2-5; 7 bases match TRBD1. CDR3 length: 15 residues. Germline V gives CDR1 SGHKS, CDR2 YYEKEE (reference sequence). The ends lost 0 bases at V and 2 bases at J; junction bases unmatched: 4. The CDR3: CASSLAPTGQETQYF. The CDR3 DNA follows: TGTGCCAGCAGCTTGGCTCCGACAGGGCAAGAGACCCAGTACTTC.

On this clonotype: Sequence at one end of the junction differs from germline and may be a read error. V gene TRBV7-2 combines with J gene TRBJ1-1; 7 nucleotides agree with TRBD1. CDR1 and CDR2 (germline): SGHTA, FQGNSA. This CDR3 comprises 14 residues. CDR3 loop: CASSFDRAGTEAFF. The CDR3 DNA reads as TGTGCCAGCAGCTTCGACAGGGCGGGCACTGAAGCCTTCTTT. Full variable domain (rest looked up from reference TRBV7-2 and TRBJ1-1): GAGVSQSPSNKVTEKGKDVELRCDPISGHTALYWYRQSLGQGLEFLIYFQGNSAPDKSGLPSDRFSAERTGGSVSTLTIQRTQQEDSAVYLCASSFDRAGTEAFFGQGTRLTVV.

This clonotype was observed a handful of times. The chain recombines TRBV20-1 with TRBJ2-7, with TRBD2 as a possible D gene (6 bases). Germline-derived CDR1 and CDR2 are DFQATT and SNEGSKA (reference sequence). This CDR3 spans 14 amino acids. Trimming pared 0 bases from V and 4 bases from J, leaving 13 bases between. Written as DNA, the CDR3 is TGCAGTGCTAGAGATATGGCTAGCGCTTACGAGCAGTACTTC. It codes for CSARDMASAYEQYF.

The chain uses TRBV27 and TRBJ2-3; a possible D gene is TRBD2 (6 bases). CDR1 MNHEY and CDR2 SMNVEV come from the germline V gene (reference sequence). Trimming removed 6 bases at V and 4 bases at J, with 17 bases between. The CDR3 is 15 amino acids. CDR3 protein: CASRSPSWGADTQYF. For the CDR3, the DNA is TGTGCCAGCAGGAGCCCTAGTTGGGGGGCAGATACGCAGTATTTT.

The CDR3 nucleotides read TGCAGTGCTAGCTCCGGGCGGAACACTGAAGCTTTCTTT. This codes for CSASSGRNTEAFF. This chain joins TRBV20-1 and TRBJ1-1; D remains unclear. The CDR3 consists of 13 residues. Trimming took off 3 bases at V and 1 base at J, with 9 bases between the two ends. Germline CDR1 reads DFQATT; CDR2 reads SNEGSKA (reference sequence).

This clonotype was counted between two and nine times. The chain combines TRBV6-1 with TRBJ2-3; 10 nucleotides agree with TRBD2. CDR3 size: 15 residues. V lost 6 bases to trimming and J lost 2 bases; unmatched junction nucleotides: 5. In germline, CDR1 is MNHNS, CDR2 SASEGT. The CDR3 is CASSELAGTTDTQYF. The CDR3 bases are TGTGCCAGCAGCGAACTAGCGGGGACCACAGATACGCAGTATTTT.

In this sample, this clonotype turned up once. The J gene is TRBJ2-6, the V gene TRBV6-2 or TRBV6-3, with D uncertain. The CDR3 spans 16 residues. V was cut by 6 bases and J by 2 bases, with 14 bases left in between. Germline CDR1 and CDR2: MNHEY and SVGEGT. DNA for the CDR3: TGTGCCAGCAGGATCGTATGGACCCCTGGGGCCAACGTCCTGACTTTC. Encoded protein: CASRIVWTPGANVLTF.

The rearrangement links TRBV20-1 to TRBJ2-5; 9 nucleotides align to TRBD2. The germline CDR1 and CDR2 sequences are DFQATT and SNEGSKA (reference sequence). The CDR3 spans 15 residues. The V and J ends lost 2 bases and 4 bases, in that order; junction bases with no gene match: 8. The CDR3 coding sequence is TGCAGTGCTAGACCGGCTAGCGGGGACCGAGAGACCCAGTACTTC. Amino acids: CSARPASGDRETQYF.

DNA for the CDR3: TGTGCCAGTAAGAACGGCCACTCTGGAAACACCATATATTTT. Protein product: CASKNGHSGNTIYF. This chain links TRBV19 with TRBJ1-3; D unresolved. Trimming pared 7 bases from V and 0 bases from J, leaving 10 bases between. In germline, CDR1 is LNHDA, CDR2 SQIVND (reference sequence). The CDR3 has 14 amino acids.

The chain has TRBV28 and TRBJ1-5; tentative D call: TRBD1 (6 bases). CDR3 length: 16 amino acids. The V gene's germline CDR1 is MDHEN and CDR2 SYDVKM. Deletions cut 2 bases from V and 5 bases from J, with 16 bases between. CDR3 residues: CASSLIGQGIDQPQHF. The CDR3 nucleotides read TGTGCCAGCAGTTTAATCGGCCAGGGGATTGATCAGCCCCAGCATTTT.

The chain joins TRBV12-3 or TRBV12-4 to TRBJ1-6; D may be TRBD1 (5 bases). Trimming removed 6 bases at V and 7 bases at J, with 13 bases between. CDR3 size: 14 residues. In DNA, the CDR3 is TGTGCCAGCAGCCCAGGGTACGACAATTCACCCCTCCACTTT. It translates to CASSPGYDNSPLHF.

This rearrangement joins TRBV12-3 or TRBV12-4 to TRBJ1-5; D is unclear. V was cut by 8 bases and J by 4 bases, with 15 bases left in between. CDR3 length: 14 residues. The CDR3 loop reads CASSISGGNQPQHF. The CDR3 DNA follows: TGTGCCAGCTCGATTTCAGGCGGGAATCAGCCCCAGCATTTT.

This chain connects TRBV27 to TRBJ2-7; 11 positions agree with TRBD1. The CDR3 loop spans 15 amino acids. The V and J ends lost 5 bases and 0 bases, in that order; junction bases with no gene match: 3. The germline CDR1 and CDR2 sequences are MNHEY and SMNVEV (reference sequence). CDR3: CASSPGTGGSYEQYF. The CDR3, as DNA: TGTGCCAGCAGTCCCGGGACAGGGGGCTCCTACGAGCAGTACTTC.

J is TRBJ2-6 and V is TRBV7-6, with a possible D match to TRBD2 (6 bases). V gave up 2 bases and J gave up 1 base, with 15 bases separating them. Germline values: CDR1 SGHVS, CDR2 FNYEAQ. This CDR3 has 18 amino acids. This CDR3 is CASSLLGGGISGANVLTF. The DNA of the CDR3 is TGTGCCAGCAGCTTACTGGGGGGAGGCATTTCTGGGGCCAACGTCCTGACTTTC.

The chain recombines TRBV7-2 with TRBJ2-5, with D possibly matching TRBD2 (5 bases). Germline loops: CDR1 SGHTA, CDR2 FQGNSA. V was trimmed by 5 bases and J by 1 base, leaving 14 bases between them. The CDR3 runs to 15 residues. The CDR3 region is CASSTAGLIQETQYF. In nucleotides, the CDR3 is TGTGCCAGCAGCACGGCAGGACTCATCCAAGAGACCCAGTACTTC.

DNA of the CDR3: TGCAGTGCTAGAGATGGGCGGGGCCAGTTGAATGAGCAGTTCTTC. As protein: CSARDGRGQLNEQFF. The chain recombines TRBV20-1 with TRBJ2-1, with a weak D call TRBD2 (6 bases). This CDR3 contains 15 residues. V was shortened by 0 bases and J by 7 bases, with 16 bases between the two germline ends. Germline V gene data show CDR1 as DFQATT and CDR2 as SNEGSKA (reference sequence).

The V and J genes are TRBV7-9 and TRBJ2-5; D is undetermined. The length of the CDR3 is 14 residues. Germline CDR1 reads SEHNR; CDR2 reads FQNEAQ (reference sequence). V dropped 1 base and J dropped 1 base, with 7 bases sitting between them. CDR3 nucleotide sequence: TGTGCCAGCAGCTTAGGGGGTGGCCAAGAGACCCAGTACTTC. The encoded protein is CASSLGGGQETQYF.

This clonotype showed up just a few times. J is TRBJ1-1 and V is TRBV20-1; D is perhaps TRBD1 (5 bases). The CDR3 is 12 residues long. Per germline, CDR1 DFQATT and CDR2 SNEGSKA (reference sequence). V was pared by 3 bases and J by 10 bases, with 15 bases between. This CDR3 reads CSASGWGDGAFF. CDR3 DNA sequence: TGCAGTGCTAGTGGGTGGGGGGACGGAGCTTTCTTT.

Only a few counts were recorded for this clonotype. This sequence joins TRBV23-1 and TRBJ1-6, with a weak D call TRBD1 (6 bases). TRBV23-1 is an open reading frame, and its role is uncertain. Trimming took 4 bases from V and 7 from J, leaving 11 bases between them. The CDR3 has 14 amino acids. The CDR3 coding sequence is TGCGCCAGCAGTCTTGGAGGGGGGAATTCACCCCTCCACTTT. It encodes CASSLGGGNSPLHF.

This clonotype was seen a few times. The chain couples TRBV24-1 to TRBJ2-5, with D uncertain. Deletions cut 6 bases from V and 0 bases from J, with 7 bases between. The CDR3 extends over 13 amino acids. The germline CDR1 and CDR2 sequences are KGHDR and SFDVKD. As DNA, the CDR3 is TGTGCCACCAGTAGCCGGTACCAAGAGACCCAGTACTTC. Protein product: CATSSRYQETQYF.